This TCR beta chain was sequenced in a study of beta chain features in type 1 diabetes. As for this clone: Antigen: not known. A read error may produce the germline difference seen at one junction end.

The CDR3 has 14 residues. The germline V gene encodes CDR1 SSHAT and CDR2 FNYEAQ (reference sequence). Since all of the isolated RNA was reverse transcribed, expressed TCRB transcripts were what got sequenced. Profiling relied on immunoSEQ multiplex PCR, and the TCRdb table lists in-frame clones only, not all of them. The sample lists tens of thousands of clones; 42% were seen once. Overall study findings and caveats: The study found moderately but significantly shorter TCRB CDR3s in all four CD4+ subsets of Type 1 diabetes patients.

Sequences were obtained from Tregs from blood. The V and J genes are TRBV7-7 and TRBJ2-2; maybe TRBD1 (6 bases). This sequence originates from a man aged 25-45 years with type 1 diabetes. CDR3 DNA sequence: TGTGCTAGCAGCCGGACAGCCCACACCGGGGAGCTGTTTTTT. It specifies CASSRTAHTGELFF. The variable domain in full, with the rest retrieved from reference TRBV7-7 and TRBJ2-2, is GAGVSQSPRYKVTKRGQDVTLRCDPISSHATLYWYQQALGQGPEFLTYFNYEAQPDKSGLPSDRFSAERPEGSISTLTIQRTEQRDSAMYRCASSRTAHTGELFFGEGSRLTVL.